The following is a TCR beta chain sequence with its context. No antigen is known for it. The sample is drawn from a study of PD-1 blockade in classical Hodgkin lymphoma. Whole-study findings and limits: It was reported that newly diagnosed patients had less baseline TCR diversity than healthy donors. Repertoires differed for reasons still undefined, possibly disease activity or prior therapy.

CDR3 size: 13 residues. The ends were cut back, 5 bases at V and 2 bases at J, with 10 bases in the middle. Germline V gives CDR1 LNHDA, CDR2 SQIVND (reference sequence). Some clones are missing from TCRdb's copy, which holds only in-frame ones; the method was immunoSEQ multiplex PCR. The profile shows thousands of clones, 78% of them singletons. The time point is: newly diagnosed, previously untreated cHL patient sample. Comparison samples consisted of PBMCs from newly diagnosed, untreated classical Hodgkin lymphoma. Sequenced sample: peripheral blood mononuclear cells (PBMCs). The chain is built from TRBV19 and TRBJ2-7; TRBD2 is a possible D gene (6 bases). The receptor was isolated from a human donor with classical Hodgkin lymphoma. As DNA, the CDR3 is TGTGCCAGTAGTCAAGGGAGGCCCTACGAGCAGTACTTC. This codes for CASSQGRPYEQYF.